This T cell receptor (beta chain) was observed in a study of blood T cell repertoires in COVID-19. Study at large: Samples of COVID-19 (acute and convalescent) were obtained from the United States, Italy and Spain. Nucleic acid was either cDNA or gDNA, and it came from T cells, B-cell-depleted T cells, or PBMCs.

This CDR3 has 14 amino acids. V trimming: 7 bases; J trimming: 3 bases; junction bases outside the gene matches: 4. Germline CDR1 and CDR2: SNHLY and FYNNEI. Methods used by the authors: Reference gene primer amplification gave nucleated cell count estimates. Assay used: immunoSEQ multiplex PCR; TCRdb lists only in-frame clones, some missing. V, J and clone size reflect that table, while D and trimming were determined from the DNA. Among 350,000 to 450,000 clones listed, about 85% were seen once. V gene TRBV2 combines with J gene TRBJ2-1; TRBD1 aligns across 9 bases. The TCR comes from a woman aged 18-29 years with acute or convalescent COVID-19. Sequenced material: peripheral blood. Written as DNA, the CDR3 is TGTGCCAGCACGTCGGGACAGGGCTACAATGAGCAGTTCTTC. Amino acid sequence: CASTSGQGYNEQFF. Full variable domain (rest looked up from reference TRBV2 and TRBJ2-1): EPEVTQTPSHQVTQMGQEVILRCVPISNHLYFYWYRQILGQKVEFLVSFYNNEISEKSEIFDDQFSVERPDGSNFTLKIRSTKLEDSAMYFCASTSGQGYNEQFFGPGTRLTVL.